This is a list of T cell receptor beta chains from one sample in a study of OX40 agonist ivuxolimab in advanced cancers. The protocol was immunoSEQ multiplex PCR, while the TCRdb copy is restricted to in-frame clones and leaves out a portion. The sample yields about 100,000 clones, about 90% seen once. Material: CD4+ or CD8+ T cells sorted from blood, obtained in a trial of the OX40 agonist ivuxolimab. These TCRs come from an adult with an advanced solid tumor such as melanoma, head and neck, liver or kidney cancer. Each CDR3 is given with its conserved first and last residue. A D gene is named only where the DNA matches it firmly. Not all rows give a size; the values are once, few, many and, for expanded clones, a class.

>TRBV19|-|TRBJ2-2|-
TGTGCCAGTAGTATAATGTCAGGACAACCCACCGGGGAGCTGTTTTTT
CASSIMSGQPTGELFF
>TRBV5-4|TRBD1|TRBJ1-4|once
TGTGCCAGCAGCTTGCGGGACAGTAATGAAAAACTGTTTTTT
CASSLRDSNEKLFF
>TRBV5-6|-|TRBJ2-3|-
TGTGCCAGCAGCTTGGAAACAGATACGCAGTATTTT
CASSLETDTQYF
>TRBV9|TRBD1|TRBJ1-4|once
TGTGCCAGCAGCGTAGGACAGGGGGCTGAAAAACTGTTTTTT
CASSVGQGAEKLFF
>TRBV28|-|TRBJ1-2|-
TGTGCCAGCATCGGACCTCGGGTCCCAACTTTCGGCTACACCTTC
CASIGPRVPTFGYTF
>TRBV10-3|-|TRBJ1-2|-
TGTGCCATCAGTGAGTCGGGGGTGTCTGGCTACACCTTC
CAISESGVSGYTF
>TRBV7-2|-|TRBJ1-2|-
TGTGCCAGCAGCCCAAACATGGGAGGAGGAGGCTACACCTTC
CASSPNMGGGGYTF
>TRBV29-1|-|TRBJ1-4|-
TGCAGCGCCGAACAGGAAAAACTGTTTTTT
CSAEQEKLFF
>TRBV18|TRBD1|TRBJ2-1|-
TGTGCCAGCTCACCAGGTCAGGACAGGGGGCGTGGGCAGTTCTTC
CASSPGQDRGRGQFF
>TRBV2|-|TRBJ1-1|-
TGTGCCAGCAGTACAAGGGGGGACACTGAAGCTTTCTTT
CASSTRGDTEAFF
>TRBV30|-|TRBJ2-3|-
TGTGCCTGGAGTGTACGTCGGGATACGCAGTATTTT
CAWSVRRDTQYF
>TRBV27|TRBD2|TRBJ2-5|-
TGTGCCAGCAGTCCTCCTACTAGCGGCCAAGAGACCCAGTACTTC
CASSPPTSGQETQYF
>TRBV6-4|TRBD2|TRBJ2-3|-
TGTGCCACCGGAACTAGCGGGGGGAGCACAGATACGCAGTATTTT
CATGTSGGSTDTQYF
>TRBV5-1|TRBD1|TRBJ1-1|-
TGCGCCAGCAGCTTCCGACAGGGGGGAAGCACTGAAGCTTTCTTT
CASSFRQGGSTEAFF
>TRBV11-2|TRBD1|TRBJ1-2|-
TGTGCCAGCAGCTTAATGGGACAGTACTACACCTTC
CASSLMGQYYTF
>TRBV18|-|TRBJ2-3|-
TGTGCCAGCTCTTATTCGGACAGCAGCACAGATACGCAGTATTTT
CASSYSDSSTDTQYF
>TRBV10-3|TRBD1|TRBJ2-1|-
TGTGCCATCGGCACCGGGACAGGGAGAAACAATGAGCAGTTCTTC
CAIGTGTGRNNEQFF
>TRBV2|TRBD1|TRBJ1-4|-
TGTGCCAGCACCTTTCAGGGGGCAACTAATGAAAAACTGTTTTTT
CASTFQGATNEKLFF
>TRBV2|-|TRBJ2-5|-
TGTGCCAGCAACTGGGGCTCTCAAGAGACCCAGTACTTC
CASNWGSQETQYF
>TRBV28|-|TRBJ2-6|-
TGTGCCAGCAGTTCCACAGGTTCTCGGGCCAACGTCCTGACTTTC
CASSSTGSRANVLTF
>TRBV20-1|-|TRBJ2-1|-
TGCAGTGCTTCCAGGGAGAATGAGCAGTTCTTC
CSASRENEQFF
>TRBV2|TRBD1|TRBJ1-6|once
TGTGCCAGCAGTCGGTTTTCCGGGACAGGGAAGAATTCACCCCTCCACTTT
CASSRFSGTGKNSPLHF
>TRBV5-6|TRBD1|TRBJ1-6|-
TGTGCCAGCAGCCGGGGACAGATGAGTTCACCCCTCCACTTT
CASSRGQMSSPLHF
>TRBV30|TRBD2|TRBJ2-5|-
TGTGCCCTTACGTTAGCGGGGGGGCGTAAAGAGACCCAGTACTTC
CALTLAGGRKETQYF
>TRBV30|-|TRBJ1-5|-
TGTGCCTGGAGTGTGTCCGAGGGGGATCCCCAGCATTTT
CAWSVSEGDPQHF
>TRBV30|-|TRBJ1-2|-
TGTGCCTGGACCCCTCCGGGGCAGCCCTCTAACTATGGCTACACCTTC
CAWTPPGQPSNYGYTF
>TRBV2|-|TRBJ1-2|-
TGTGCCAGCAGTGAGGTAGTCTATGGCTACACCTTC
CASSEVVYGYTF
>TRBV27|-|TRBJ2-4|once
TGTGCCAGCAGTCCGCTCTCTCGTCAGCAAAAATCCAACATTCAGTACTTC
CASSPLSRQQKSNIQYF
>TRBV6-1|TRBD1|TRBJ1-2|once
TGTGCCAGCAGTGAACCCTATGGGACAGGGGGTTCGGGCTACACCTTC
CASSEPYGTGGSGYTF
>TRBV7-2|-|TRBJ1-1|-
TGTGCCAGCAGCTTAACAGGGAACACTGAAGCTTTCTTT
CASSLTGNTEAFF
>TRBV28|-|TRBJ2-1|-
TGTGCCAGCAGGCGCCCCAGCGGCAATGAGCAGTTCTTC
CASRRPSGNEQFF
>TRBV27|-|TRBJ1-4|-
TGTGCCAGCAGTTCCCAGGGTAGAGGGGGAGAAAAACTGTTTTTT
CASSSQGRGGEKLFF
>TRBV30|TRBD1|TRBJ2-7|-
TGTGCCTGGGAAAGACAGGGATCCTACGAGCAGTACTTC
CAWERQGSYEQYF
>TRBV7-8|-|TRBJ2-1|-
TGTGCCAGCAGCACCGACAGTTCAAGGGAGCAGTTCTTC
CASSTDSSREQFF
>TRBV19|-|TRBJ1-2|-
TGTGCCAGTAGCTTAAGAAACTTATATGGCTACACCTTC
CASSLRNLYGYTF
>TRBV7-3|TRBD1|TRBJ2-7|-
TGTGCCAGCAGCCTGTCTGGACAGGGGTCCTACGAGCAGTACTTC
CASSLSGQGSYEQYF
>TRBV5-1|-|TRBJ1-2|once
TGCGCCAGCAGCTTGGAACTGCAGGGTACTGGCTACACCTTC
CASSLELQGTGYTF
>TRBV25-1|-|TRBJ2-7|-
TGTGCCAGCAGTTCCCGGGACACAGCCTACGAGCAGTACTTC
CASSSRDTAYEQYF
>TRBV19|-|TRBJ1-1|-
TGTGCCAGTAGTATGGTAGGGGGGCGTGTGGTAGCTTTCTTT
CASSMVGGRVVAFF
>TRBV25-1|TRBD2|TRBJ2-7|-
TGTGCCAGCAGTGAACCGGGACTAGCCGACTACGAGCAGTACTTC
CASSEPGLADYEQYF
>TRBV7-2|TRBD2|TRBJ2-5|-
TGTGCCAGCAGCCTGCAACTAGCGGGGGGCCAAGAGACCCAGTACTTC
CASSLQLAGGQETQYF
>TRBV30|-|TRBJ2-5|-
TGTGCCTGGGGGGGCCTTGCGGAGACCCAGTACTTC
CAWGGLAETQYF
>TRBV4-2|-|TRBJ2-5|-
TGTGCCAGCAGCCAACCGGGACCCCCAAAGGAGACCCAGTACTTC
CASSQPGPPKETQYF
>TRBV11-1|-|TRBJ2-5|-
TGTGCCAGCAGCTTAGTGGCTAGACTTCAACAGACCCAGTACTTC
CASSLVARLQQTQYF
>TRBV19|-|TRBJ2-1|-
TGTGCCAGTACCGGGTACAATGAGCAGTTCTTC
CASTGYNEQFF
>TRBV7-2|-|TRBJ2-5|-
TGTGCCAGCAGCTTATTCTCCAATAAAGAGACCCAGTACTTC
CASSLFSNKETQYF
>TRBV9|-|TRBJ2-3|-
TGTGCCAGGGGGAGGGGGACAGATACGCAGTATTTT
CARGRGTDTQYF
>TRBV27|-|TRBJ2-3|-
TGTGCCAGCAGGAAGACTAGTGAAACGCAGTATTTT
CASRKTSETQYF
>TRBV28|-|TRBJ2-7|-
TGTGCCAGCAGTCCTCAGGTCCTTCCCTGCGAGCAGTACTTC
CASSPQVLPCEQYF
>TRBV18|-|TRBJ2-3|-
TGTGCCAGCTCACCTCGGGGTACAGATACGCAGTATTTT
CASSPRGTDTQYF
>TRBV30|-|TRBJ1-1|few
TGTGCCTGGAGTGAAGGGGCAGGGAGGTCAGCTTTCTTT
CAWSEGAGRSAFF
>TRBV7-8|TRBD2|TRBJ2-7|-
TGTGCCAGCAGCTTAGCCGGGACTAGCCTCACCTACGAGCAGTACTTC
CASSLAGTSLTYEQYF
>TRBV5-1|TRBD2|TRBJ2-5|few
TGCGCCAGCAGCAGGAACTCCGGGACTAGCGGGGGGACCCAGTACTTC
CASSRNSGTSGGTQYF
>TRBV6-5|-|TRBJ2-5|-
TGTGCCAGCAGTTACTCGATAGCAGGCGGGGAGACCCAGTACTTC
CASSYSIAGGETQYF